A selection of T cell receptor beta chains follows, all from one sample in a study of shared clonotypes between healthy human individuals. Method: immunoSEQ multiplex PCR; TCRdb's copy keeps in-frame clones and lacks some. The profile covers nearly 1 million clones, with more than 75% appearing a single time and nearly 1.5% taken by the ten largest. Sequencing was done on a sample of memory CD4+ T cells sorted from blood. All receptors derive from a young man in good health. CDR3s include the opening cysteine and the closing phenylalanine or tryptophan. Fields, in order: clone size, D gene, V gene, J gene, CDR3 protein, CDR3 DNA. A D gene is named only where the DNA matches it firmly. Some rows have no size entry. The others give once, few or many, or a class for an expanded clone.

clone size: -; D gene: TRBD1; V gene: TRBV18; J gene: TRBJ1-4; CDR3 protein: CASSQLPGQGNEKLFF; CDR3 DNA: TGTGCCAGCTCACAATTACCGGGACAGGGGAATGAAAAACTGTTTTTT
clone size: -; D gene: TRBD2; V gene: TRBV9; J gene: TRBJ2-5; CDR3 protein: CASNEREGFTETQYF; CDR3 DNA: TGTGCCAGCAATGAAAGGGAGGGGTTCACAGAGACCCAGTACTTC
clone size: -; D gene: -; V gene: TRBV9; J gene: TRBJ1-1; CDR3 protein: CASSGGGAANTEAFF; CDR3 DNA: TGTGCCAGCAGCGGAGGCGGGGCGGCGAACACTGAAGCTTTCTTT
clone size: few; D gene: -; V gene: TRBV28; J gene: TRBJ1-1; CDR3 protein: CASSLMRGSGKAFF; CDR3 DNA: TGTGCCAGCAGTCTGATGAGGGGGTCAGGGAAAGCTTTCTTT
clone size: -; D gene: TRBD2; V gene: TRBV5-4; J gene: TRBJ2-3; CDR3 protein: CASSLVVAGAYDTQYF; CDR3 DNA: TGTGCCAGCAGCTTGGTAGTAGCGGGGGCTTATGATACGCAGTATTTT
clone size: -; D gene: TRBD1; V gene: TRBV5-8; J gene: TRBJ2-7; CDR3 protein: CASSQGTDNYEQYF; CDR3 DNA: TGTGCCAGCAGCCAAGGGACAGACAACTACGAGCAGTACTTC
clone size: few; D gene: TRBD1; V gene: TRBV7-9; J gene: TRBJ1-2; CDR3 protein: CASSPPGGYGYTF; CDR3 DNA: TGTGCCAGCAGCCCCCCAGGGGGCTATGGCTACACCTTC
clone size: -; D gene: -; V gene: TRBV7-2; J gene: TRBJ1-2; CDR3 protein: CASSHGGKDYGYTF; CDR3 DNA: TGTGCCAGCAGCCATGGGGGGAAAGACTATGGCTACACCTTC
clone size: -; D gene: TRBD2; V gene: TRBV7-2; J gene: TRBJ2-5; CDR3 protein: CASSSWTSAGETQYF; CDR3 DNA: TGTGCCAGCAGCTCCTGGACTAGCGCGGGCGAGACCCAGTACTTC
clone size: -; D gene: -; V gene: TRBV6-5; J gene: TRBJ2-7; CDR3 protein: CASSYRQGPYEQYF; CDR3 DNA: TGTGCCAGCAGTTACCGGCAGGGGCCGTACGAGCAGTACTTC
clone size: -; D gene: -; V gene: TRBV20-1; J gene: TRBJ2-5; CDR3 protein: CSGTEVETQYF; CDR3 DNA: TGCAGTGGCACTGAAGTAGAGACCCAGTACTTC
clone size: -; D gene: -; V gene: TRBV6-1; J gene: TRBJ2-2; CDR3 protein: CASRAGVTNTGELFF; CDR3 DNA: TGTGCCTCAAGAGCGGGTGTCACGAACACCGGGGAGCTGTTTTTT
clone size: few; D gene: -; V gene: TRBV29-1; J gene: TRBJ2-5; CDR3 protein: CSVGLGGTQYF; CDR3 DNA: TGCAGCGTTGGGTTAGGTGGGACCCAGTACTTC
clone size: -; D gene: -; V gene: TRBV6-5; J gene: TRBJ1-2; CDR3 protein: CASSPPAGDGYGYTF; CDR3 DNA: TGTGCCAGCAGTCCCCCGGCAGGGGACGGCTATGGCTACACCTTC
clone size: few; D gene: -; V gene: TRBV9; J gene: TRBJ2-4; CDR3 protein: CASSVGDSQNIQYF; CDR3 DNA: TGTGCCAGCAGCGTAGGGGATAGCCAAAACATTCAGTACTTC
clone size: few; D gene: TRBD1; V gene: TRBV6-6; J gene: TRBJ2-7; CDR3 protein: CASSYSAGQGSEQYF; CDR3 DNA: TGTGCCAGCAGTTACTCGGCGGGACAGGGGTCCGAGCAGTACTTC
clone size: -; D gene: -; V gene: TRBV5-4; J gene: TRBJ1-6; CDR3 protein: CASSLGGFSPLHF; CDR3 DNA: TGTGCCAGCAGCTTGGGCGGGTTTTCACCCCTCCACTTT